These 6 T cell receptor beta chains were sequenced from one sample in a study of cytomegalovirus exposure and HLA in healthy donors. PCR was performed using 60 Vbeta and 13 Jbeta primers. The method was immunoSEQ multiplex PCR; TCRdb's version includes in-frame clones alone and lacks a portion of them. The listing records about 48,000 clones. Sequencing used PBMCs. These receptors were taken from a woman aged 40 to 50 in good health and CMV-seronegative.

This rearrangement joins TRBV4-3 to TRBJ2-3, with 10 bases fitting TRBD2. Trimming took 3 bases from V and 7 from J; bases not matched to a gene: 7. This CDR3 contains 15 residues. CDR1 and CDR2 (germline): LGHNA, YSLEER. In nucleotides, the CDR3 is TGCGCCAGCAGCCAGACAGCGGGAGGGAAGCATACGCAGTATTTT. This codes for CASSQTAGGKHTQYF.

Details on this clone: Additional DNA sequences in this sample encode the identical CDR3. The rearrangement uses TRBV4-1 and TRBJ2-4, with D possibly being TRBD2 (6 bases). Per the germline V gene, CDR1 is MGHRA and CDR2 is YSYEKL. V lost 0 bases and J 1 base, leaving 10 bases between the germline ends. This CDR3 has 16 residues. The CDR3 DNA sequence: TGCGCCAGCAGCCAAGAGGGAGGAAGGGCCAAAAACATTCAGTACTTC. This sequence encodes CASSQEGGRAKNIQYF.

The rearrangement uses TRBV18 and TRBJ1-2, with 7 positions matching TRBD1. This CDR3 is 14 amino acids long. Losses at the gene ends were 6 bases for V and 7 bases for J; bases not matched to a gene: 11. The germline V gene has CDR1 KGHSH and CDR2 LQKENI. The CDR3 region has the DNA TGTGCCAGCTCGCCCGGACAGGTGAAGGTTGGCTACACCTTC. Its translation: CASSPGQVKVGYTF.

The chain couples TRBV5-1 to TRBJ1-4; 10 bases match TRBD1. The CDR3 runs 16 residues. V shed 4 bases, J shed 5 bases, and the junction held 8 bases outside the gene matches. In germline, CDR1 is SGHRS, CDR2 YFSETQ. The CDR3 is CASSPYRTGGNEKLFF. The CDR3 nucleotides read TGCGCCAGCAGCCCATATCGGACAGGGGGAAATGAAAAACTGTTTTTT.

The genes are TRBV20-1 and TRBJ1-1, with D possibly matching TRBD1 (6 bases). Germline-derived CDR1 and CDR2 are DFQATT and SNEGSKA (reference sequence). V lost 7 bases to trimming and J lost 4 bases, with 7 bases between them. This CDR3 has 10 residues. DNA for the CDR3: TGCAGTGGAGGGGGCACTGAAGCTTTCTTT. Protein: CSGGGTEAFF.

This CDR3 is CAAAAIEETQYF. The CDR3, as DNA: TGTGCCGCGGCGGCCATTGAAGAGACCCAGTACTTC. The genes are TRBV18 and TRBJ2-5, with D hard to call. V was cut by 11 bases and J by 3 bases, with 13 bases left in between. Germline loops: CDR1 KGHSH, CDR2 LQKENI. This CDR3 comprises 12 residues. The full variable domain, with the rest looked up from reference TRBV18 and TRBJ2-5, is NAGVMQNPRHLVRRRGQEARLRCSPMKGHSHVYWYRQLPEEGLKFMVYLQKENIIDESGMPKERFSAEFPKEGPSILRIQQVVRGDSAAYFCAAAAIEETQYFGPGTRLLVL.